This T cell receptor (beta chain) came from a study of beta chain features in type 1 diabetes. Every bit of the isolated RNA underwent reverse transcription, so sequencing read expressed TCRB transcripts. Repertoires were generated with immunoSEQ multiplex PCR, while TCRdb's copy carries only in-frame clones and drops some. The sample carries roughly 150,000 clones, approximately 9.1% recorded once. Study findings and constraints: Resolution of whether HLA type affects TCRB rearrangement was not achieved here. Patients with Type 1 diabetes showed moderately but significantly shorter TCRB CDR3s in all four CD4+ subsets. For patients and controls alike, PCR might favor shorter templates to the same degree.

A word on this clone: Its matching antigen is unknown.

Every donor had blood drawn once into heparin, around 0.12 L on average. Sorting of CD4+ naive, central memory, regulatory and stem cell-like memory cells was performed via CD45RO/CCR7/CD25/CD127/CD95/CD27. The V gene end was trimmed by 7 bases and the J gene end by 1 base; junction bases not matched to a gene: 10. In germline, CDR1 is SGHRS, CDR2 YFSETQ. The CDR3 has 16 amino acids. The clonotype was recovered from a woman aged 25-40 years with type 1 diabetes. Material: central memory CD4+ T cells from blood. The V gene is TRBV5-1, the J gene TRBJ2-5; TRBD2 matches 10 bases. DNA for the CDR3: TGCGCCAGCCAAATCCAAACTAGCGGGGTCCAAGAGACCCAGTACTTC. This translates into CASQIQTSGVQETQYF. The full variable domain, rest sourced from reference TRBV5-1 and TRBJ2-5, is KAGVTQTPRYLIKTRGQQVTLSCSPISGHRSVSWYQQTPGQGLQFLFEYFSETQRNKGNFPGRFSGRQFSNSRSEMNVSTLELGDSALYLCASQIQTSGVQETQYFGPGTRLLVL.